The clone carrying this T cell receptor (beta chain) has only a few counts. The authors' processing: Reference gene primer amplification gave estimated nucleated cell counts. Sequencing was performed with immunoSEQ multiplex PCR; in TCRdb, only in-frame clones are kept and a portion is missing. V and J calls and clone size are as listed in that table; D and trimming were resolved from the DNA. This table holds roughly 90,000 clones, 85% found once. These data originate in a study of blood T cell repertoires in COVID-19. Turning to the study itself: Samples representing acute and convalescent COVID-19 were sourced from the United States, Italy and Spain. Sources were T cells, B-cell-depleted T cells, or PBMCs; the material itself was cDNA or gDNA.

This sequence was found in a man older than 75 with acute or convalescent COVID-19. Sample: peripheral blood.

As DNA, the CDR3 is TGCGCCAGCAGCCGAACGGGGGGGACCGATCAGCCCCAGCATTTT. Protein: CASSRTGGTDQPQHF. The rearrangement links TRBV5-1 to TRBJ1-5, with D perhaps matching TRBD1 (5 bases). The CDR3 covers 15 residues. The V and J ends lost 4 bases and 5 bases respectively, with 16 bases between them. CDR1 SGHRS and CDR2 YFSETQ come from the germline V gene. Combining the CDR3 with reference TRBV5-1 and TRBJ1-5 gives the whole variable domain KAGVTQTPRYLIKTRGQQVTLSCSPISGHRSVSWYQQTPGQGLQFLFEYFSETQRNKGNFPGRFSGRQFSNSRSEMNVSTLELGDSALYLCASSRTGGTDQPQHFGDGTRLSIL.